The 6 T cell receptor beta chains below were found in one sample sequenced in a study of shared clonotypes between healthy human individuals. The table came from immunoSEQ multiplex PCR; TCRdb's copy has only in-frame clones and leaves some out. Among 550,000 to 750,000 clones listed, under 95% were seen once. As defined, naive CD8 cells were CD45RO-negative and positively selected for CCR7, with terminally differentiated effector memory CD45RA+ cells excluded. The material sequenced was naive CD8+ T cells sorted from blood. Receptors were obtained from a man aged 25 to 40 in good health.

V is TRBV30 and J is TRBJ2-7; 9 bases are a match to TRBD1. Germline trimming cut 5 bases from V and 7 bases from J; bases unmatched to any gene: 9. The V gene's germline CDR1 is GTSNPN and CDR2 SVGIG (reference sequence). The CDR3 length is 13 residues. As DNA, the CDR3 is TGTGCCTGGGGGACAGGGACCTACGGGGAGCAGTACTTC. Translated, it gives CAWGTGTYGEQYF.

The chain recombines TRBV11-2 with TRBJ2-2, with 10 bases matching TRBD2. Unmatched junction bases numbered 11, after V lost 6 bases and J lost 4 bases. Per germline, CDR1 SGHAT and CDR2 FQNNGV. The CDR3 is 17 amino acids. This CDR3 is CASRPLAGERFTGELFF. CDR3 DNA sequence: TGTGCCAGCAGGCCTCTAGCGGGAGAACGGTTCACCGGGGAGCTGTTTTTT. The complete variable domain, with remaining parts taken from reference TRBV11-2 and TRBJ2-2, reads EAGVAQSPRYKIIEKRQSVAFWCNPISGHATLYWYQQILGQGPKLLIQFQNNGVVDDSQLPKDRFSAERLKGVDSTLKIQPAKLEDSAVYLCASRPLAGERFTGELFFGEGSRLTVL.

The gene calls are TRBV13 and TRBJ2-1; TRBD2 agrees at 12 bases. Germline trimming cut 5 bases from V and 2 bases from J; bases unmatched to any gene: 7. This CDR3 region has 17 residues. Germline V lookup: CDR1 PRHDT, CDR2 FYEKMQ (reference sequence). CDR3 in DNA: TGTGCCAGCAGCCCGAGGACTAGCGGGATTGCCTACAATGAGCAGTTCTTC. Translation gives CASSPRTSGIAYNEQFF.

V usage is TRBV5-1 and J usage is TRBJ1-3; 7 bases map to TRBD1. In germline, CDR1 is SGHRS, CDR2 YFSETQ. The J segment lost 4 bases and the V segment lost 4 bases, leaving 8 bases of the junction unmatched. The CDR3 extends over 15 amino acids. The DNA of the CDR3 is TGCGCCAGCAGCAGAAATACAGGGGACGGAAACACCATATATTTT. Its translation is CASSRNTGDGNTIYF.

CDR3 region: CASSQTPPDGWPSYEQYF. In DNA form, the CDR3 reads TGTGCCAGCAGCCAAACCCCTCCTGACGGGTGGCCCTCCTACGAGCAGTACTTC. The chain combines TRBV28 with TRBJ2-7; D not resolved. Germline CDR1 MDHEN, CDR2 SYDVKM. This CDR3 spans 18 amino acids. V was clipped by 6 bases and J by 0 bases, with 24 bases between them.

In DNA, the CDR3 is TGTGCCAGCAGTTACACTTCGGGCACTGAAGCTTTCTTT. It yields the protein CASSYTSGTEAFF. This chain links TRBV6-5 with TRBJ1-1; no firm D call. CDR1 is MNHEY, CDR2 SVGAGI, per germline. Trimming shortened V by 2 bases and J by 4 bases, and 8 bases separated the two germline ends. The CDR3 spans 13 residues.